These 20 T cell receptor beta chains share one sample of origin, sequenced in a study of blood T cell repertoires in COVID-19. Sequencing was performed with immunoSEQ multiplex PCR; in TCRdb, only in-frame clones are kept and a portion is missing. Here the sample spans roughly 260,000 clones, roughly 87% being singletons. The sequenced material came from peripheral blood. These receptors were taken from a woman in her forties or fifties who had recovered from COVID-19.

The chain recombines TRBV29-1 with TRBJ1-2, with D perhaps TRBD1 (6 bases). Per germline, CDR1 SQVTM and CDR2 ANQGSEA. The V and J ends lost 5 bases and 8 bases respectively, with 12 bases between them. The CDR3 runs to 11 residues. For the CDR3, the DNA is TGCAGCGTTTCCAGGGGTGGGGGCTACACCTTC. Its translation is CSVSRGGGYTF.

This clone was observed a handful of times. The chain couples TRBV6-5 to TRBJ2-1; 10 bases align to TRBD2. CDR1 and CDR2 (germline): MNHEY, SVGAGI. The CDR3 length is 15 residues. V was clipped by 3 bases and J by 6 bases; unmatched bases: 5. For the CDR3, the DNA is TGTGCCAGCAGTTATGGACTAGCGGACGTCAATGAGCAGTTCTTC. Translating gives CASSYGLADVNEQFF.

The chain is built from TRBV5-8 and TRBJ2-7; tentative D call: TRBD2 (5 bases). The V end lost 4 bases, the J end lost 7 bases, and 15 bases lay between the germline ends. This CDR3 region has 13 residues. CDR1 SGHTS and CDR2 YDEGEE come from the germline V gene. The CDR3 region has the DNA TGTGCCAGCAGCGCGGTCCCCGAGCGGGAGCAGTACTTC. Translated, it gives CASSAVPEREQYF.

The chain carries TRBV6-4 and TRBJ2-5; 7 bases fit TRBD1. J gave up 5 bases and V 2 bases, and 8 bases lay outside the gene matches. This CDR3 spans 15 amino acids. From germline, CDR1 is MRHNA and CDR2 SNTAGT. CDR3 DNA: TGTGCCAGCAGTGACCCTGGCAGGGGGTTGGAGACCCAGTACTTC. Translation gives CASSDPGRGLETQYF.

The V and J genes are TRBV29-1 and TRBJ1-1, with TRBD1 matching 8 bases. The germline CDR1 and CDR2 sequences are SQVTM and ANQGSEA. This CDR3 is 13 amino acids long. V shed 4 bases and J 8 bases; nucleotides not matched to a gene: 9. The CDR3 region has the DNA TGCAGCGTTGGGACAGGGACTACACGGGAAGCTTTCTTT. The encoded protein is CSVGTGTTREAFF. The full variable domain, its missing parts supplied by reference TRBV29-1 and TRBJ1-1, is SAVISQKPSRDICQRGTSLTIQCQVDSQVTMMFWYRQQPGQSLTLIATANQGSEATYESGFVIDKFPISRPNLTFSTLTVSNMSPEDSSIYLCSVGTGTTREAFFGQGTRLTVV.

The gene calls are TRBV7-2 and TRBJ2-3; TRBD1 matches at 8 bases. Looked up from germline, CDR1 is SGHTA and CDR2 is FQGNSA. The CDR3 has 14 amino acids. V lost 3 bases, J lost 4 bases, and 3 bases stayed unmatched. CDR3 coding DNA: TGTGCCAGCAGCTTGGACAGGGTTTCAGATACGCAGTATTTT. This codes for CASSLDRVSDTQYF. The whole variable domain, filled in from reference TRBV7-2 and TRBJ2-3, reads GAGVSQSPSNKVTEKGKDVELRCDPISGHTALYWYRQSLGQGLEFLIYFQGNSAPDKSGLPSDRFSAERTGGSVSTLTIQRTQQEDSAVYLCASSLDRVSDTQYFGPGTRLTVL.

The V gene is TRBV6-5, the J gene TRBJ2-5, with D possibly matching TRBD2 (7 bases). CDR1 is MNHEY and CDR2 is SVGAGI in the germline V gene. V lost 0 bases, J lost 3 bases, and 14 bases lay in between. The CDR3 loop spans 16 amino acids. For the CDR3, the DNA is TGTGCCAGCAGTTACTCGTTGGGGGGGGGCAAAGAGACCCAGTACTTC. Its protein product is CASSYSLGGGKETQYF.

This clone came up a few times. V usage is TRBV27 and J usage is TRBJ2-1; 15 positions match TRBD2. CDR1 is MNHEY and CDR2 is SMNVEV in the germline V gene (reference sequence). The CDR3 sequence is 17 residues long. With V trimmed by 4 bases and J by 7 bases, 8 bases remained unmatched. CDR3 sequence: CASSSQGLAGGLNEQFF. CDR3 coding DNA: TGTGCCAGCAGTTCCCAAGGACTAGCGGGAGGGCTTAATGAGCAGTTCTTC.

This clone occurred a few times. This chain connects TRBV25-1 to TRBJ1-6; D is perhaps TRBD1 (5 bases). This CDR3 is 13 amino acids long. In germline, CDR1 is MGHDK, CDR2 SYGVNS. Deletions cut 4 bases from V and 11 bases from J, with 12 bases between. The CDR3 region has the DNA TGTGCCAGCAGTGTTACAGGAGAGACACCCCTCCACTTT. Residues: CASSVTGETPLHF.

V gene TRBV11-3 combines with J gene TRBJ2-3, with D possibly matching TRBD1 (6 bases). There are 15 residues in the CDR3. V lost 5 bases and J lost 0, with 12 bases in between. The germline V gene has CDR1 SGHNT and CDR2 YENEEA. DNA for the CDR3: TGTGCCAGCAGCCATGGACAGTCTAGCACAGATACGCAGTATTTT. The encoded protein is CASSHGQSSTDTQYF. The full variable domain, with the rest looked up from reference TRBV11-3 and TRBJ2-3, is EAGVVQSPRYKIIEKKQPVAFWCNPISGHNTLYWYLQNLGQGPELLIRYENEEAVDDSQLPKDRFSAERLKGVDSTLKIQPAELGDSAVYLCASSHGQSSTDTQYFGPGTRLTVL.

V usage is TRBV10-3 and J usage is TRBJ1-5; tentative D call: TRBD1 (5 bases). Per the germline V gene, CDR1 is ENHRY and CDR2 is SYGVKD. The CDR3 is made up of 15 amino acids. Trimming pared 7 bases from V and 5 bases from J, leaving 18 bases between. The CDR3 DNA is TGTGCCATCAAAGGCGGAACGGGGGGGGATCAGCCCCAGCATTTT. The encoded protein is CAIKGGTGGDQPQHF.

This clone was counted a single time. The chain links TRBV5-6 to TRBJ1-2; 8 bases agree with TRBD1. The CDR3 runs to 15 residues. Trimming cost V 4 bases and J 4 bases; bases outside gene matches: 9. Germline assignment: CDR1 SGHDT and CDR2 YYEEEE. In DNA form, the CDR3 reads TGTGCCAGCAGCCCTCGACAGGGGTACCTCTATGGCTACACCTTC. Residues: CASSPRQGYLYGYTF. Filled out from reference TRBV5-6 and TRBJ1-2, the complete variable domain reads DAGVTQSPTHLIKTRGQQVTLRCSPKSGHDTVSWYQQALGQGPQFIFQYYEEEERQRGNFPDRFSGHQFPNYSSELNVNALLLGDSALYLCASSPRQGYLYGYTFGSGTRLTVV.

The chain combines TRBV19 with TRBJ2-5; TRBD2 matches at 7 bases. V shed 6 bases and J 9 bases; nucleotides not matched to a gene: 25. The CDR3 sequence is 18 residues long. Germline lookup yields CDR1 LNHDA and CDR2 SQIVND (reference sequence). CDR3 amino acids: CASRSRDLAGPTAGAQYF. The CDR3 DNA reads as TGTGCCAGTAGGTCCAGAGACCTCGCCGGGCCTACGGCGGGAGCCCAGTACTTC.

This sequence joins TRBV2 and TRBJ2-1; TRBD2 is a possible D gene (5 bases). CDR3 size: 13 residues. The germline V gene has CDR1 SNHLY and CDR2 FYNNEI. Trimming removed 3 bases from V and 6 bases from J, with 9 bases in between. CDR3 nucleotides: TGTGCCAGCAGTGAGGAAAGCGGCAATGAGCAGTTCTTC. As protein: CASSEESGNEQFF. Filled out from reference TRBV2 and TRBJ2-1, the complete variable domain reads EPEVTQTPSHQVTQMGQEVILRCVPISNHLYFYWYRQILGQKVEFLVSFYNNEISEKSEIFDDQFSVERPDGSNFTLKIRSTKLEDSAMYFCASSEESGNEQFFGPGTRLTVL.

The V gene is TRBV25-1, the J gene TRBJ1-2, with a possible D match to TRBD1 (6 bases). CDR1 is MGHDK, CDR2 SYGVNS, per germline. The CDR3 length is 15 residues. The V gene lost 5 bases and the J gene lost 0 bases, with 13 bases spanning the gap. DNA of the CDR3: TGTGCCAGCAGTAGTCGACAGGTAGCTAACTATGGCTACACCTTC. The encoded protein is CASSSRQVANYGYTF.

This chain joins TRBV9 and TRBJ2-3, with D perhaps TRBD2 (6 bases). Trimming pared 4 bases from V and 7 bases from J, leaving 25 bases between. Germline V lookup: CDR1 SGDLS, CDR2 YYNGEE. The CDR3 sequence is 17 residues long. CDR3 nucleotides: TGTGCCAGCAGCACCCTTCCCCGAGCGGGCCAATCTTATACGCAGTATTTT. Its translation is CASSTLPRAGQSYTQYF.

A few counts support this clone. The chain combines TRBV7-2 with TRBJ2-7; 7 nucleotides line up with TRBD1. CDR3 size: 15 residues. In germline, CDR1 is SGHTA, CDR2 FQGNSA. V lost 2 bases and J lost 2; bases outside the gene matches: 6. The CDR3 is CASSLYRGDTYEQYF. CDR3 bases: TGTGCCAGCAGCTTATACAGGGGCGATACCTACGAGCAGTACTTC.

This clone was seen more than once but under ten times. V and J are TRBV11-2 and TRBJ1-2; no reliable D call. The germline CDR1 and CDR2 sequences are SGHAT and FQNNGV. V lost 2 bases and J lost 4, with 14 bases in between. This CDR3 is built from 15 residues. The CDR3 nucleotides are TGTGCCAGCAGCTTAAGGCCAGGCGGGCCCTATGGCTACACCTTC. Its translation is CASSLRPGGPYGYTF.

V usage is TRBV11-2 and J usage is TRBJ2-3; 8 positions agree with TRBD2. With V trimmed by 2 bases and J by 1 base, 2 bases remained unmatched. Per the germline V gene, CDR1 is SGHAT and CDR2 is FQNNGV. The CDR3 totals 15 residues. CDR3 DNA sequence: TGTGCCAGCAGCTTATTGACTAGCGGCACAGATACGCAGTATTTT. Protein product: CASSLLTSGTDTQYF.

The chain joins TRBV9 to TRBJ2-2; D is possibly TRBD2 (6 bases). Looked up from germline, CDR1 is SGDLS and CDR2 is YYNGEE. The CDR3 consists of 16 residues. V dropped 0 bases and J dropped 3 bases, with 12 bases sitting between them. The CDR3 region has the DNA TGTGCCAGCAGCGTAGAGGGCGGGACTTACACCGGGGAGCTGTTTTTT. This translates into CASSVEGGTYTGELFF.